Listed here are 21 T cell receptor beta chains from one sample, sequenced in a study of T-cell reconstitution after alpha-beta-depleted transplantation in children. Researchers prepared the TCRbeta library using unique molecular identifiers, the study reports. Each CDR3 protein gets one entry after TCRdb re-called the PCR reads with MiXCR. This sample has fewer than 450,000 distinct CDR3 sequences; around 16% occur once, and the top ten carry around 41%. Sequenced here: PBMCs, mostly from graft donor cells, sampled 360 days after TCRalphabeta/CD19-depleted stem cell transplant. These receptors all come from a male patient aged 2-10 years who had a stem cell transplant for acute lymphoblastic leukemia, so the T cells may come from the graft donor.

This chain links TRBV7-9 with TRBJ2-2; D uncertain. The V gene's germline CDR1 is SEHNR and CDR2 FQNEAQ (reference sequence). The CDR3 consists of 12 residues. With 2 bases removed from V and 6 bases from J, the gap between germline ends came to 4 bases. The CDR3 region is CASSLYSGELFF. Written as DNA, the CDR3 is TGTGCCAGCAGCTTATATTCCGGGGAGCTGTTTTTT.

This clonotype was counted at least ten times. J is TRBJ2-7 and V is TRBV20-1; the D gene is possibly TRBD1 (6 bases). V was cut by 6 bases and J by 3 bases, with 18 bases left in between. Germline V gives CDR1 DFQATT, CDR2 SNEGSKA (reference sequence). This CDR3 spans 14 amino acids. CDR3 DNA: TGCAGTGCGAGGACAGTGGGTGTCCGCTACGAGCAGTACTTC. Amino acids: CSARTVGVRYEQYF.

The CDR3 sequence is CASSQGSYGTDTQYF. The CDR3 nucleotides are TGCGCCAGCAGCCAAGGTTCCTACGGCACAGATACGCAGTATTTT. The chain links TRBV4-3 to TRBJ2-3; D is unresolved. The CDR3 runs to 15 residues. V was clipped by 1 base and J by 1 base, with 9 bases between them. The germline V gene encodes CDR1 LGHNA and CDR2 YSLEER.

V usage is TRBV6-5 and J usage is TRBJ2-1; TRBD1 aligns across 7 bases. The V segment lost 2 bases and the J segment 8 bases; nucleotides outside the gene matches: 3. This CDR3 region has 13 residues. Germline V gives CDR1 MNHEY, CDR2 SVGAGI. CDR3 residues: CASSYRGGHEQFF. DNA of the CDR3: TGTGCCAGCAGTTACCGAGGGGGCCATGAGCAGTTCTTC.

This clonotype was seen a few times. The chain recombines TRBV12-3 or TRBV12-4 with TRBJ1-1, with D hard to call. The CDR3 spans 14 residues. V lost 3 bases to trimming and J lost 1 base, with 9 bases between them. CDR3 residues: CASSLPPQNTEAFF. The CDR3, as DNA: TGTGCCAGCAGTTTGCCCCCTCAGAACACTGAAGCTTTCTTT.

This clonotype was detected only a few times. The J gene is TRBJ2-1, the V gene TRBV29-1, with 7 bases identical to TRBD1. Germline loops: CDR1 SQVTM, CDR2 ANQGSEA. This CDR3 is 14 amino acids long. V trimming: 5 bases; J trimming: 2 bases; junction bases outside the gene matches: 6. The CDR3 bases are TGCAGCGTTAAACGGACAGGTCCCTACAATGAGCAGTTCTTC. Translated: CSVKRTGPYNEQFF.

This clonotype was recorded once. The J gene is TRBJ1-1, the V gene TRBV5-1; TRBD1 matches 7 bases. The J segment lost 4 bases and the V segment lost 6 bases, leaving 12 bases of the junction unmatched. This CDR3 has 15 residues. From germline, CDR1 is SGHRS and CDR2 YFSETQ. The CDR3 DNA reads as TGCGCCAGCAAGGGGGCGAATTTACGAGGCACTGAAGCTTTCTTT. Residues: CASKGANLRGTEAFF.

This clonotype was detected a few times. The chain carries TRBV3-1 and TRBJ1-1, with a possible D match to TRBD1 (5 bases). Germline values: CDR1 LGHDT, CDR2 YNNKEL (reference sequence). Trimming removed 3 bases at V and 6 bases at J, with 11 bases between. The length of the CDR3 is 13 residues. CDR3 loop: CASSQTGGSEAFF. For the CDR3, the DNA is TGTGCCAGCAGCCAGACGGGGGGTTCTGAAGCTTTCTTT.

V and J are TRBV15 and TRBJ2-3, with TRBD1 identical over 8 bases. After removal of 4 bases from V and 11 bases from J, the junction contained 14 bases not matched to a gene. The CDR3 runs 15 residues. Germline lookup yields CDR1 LNHNV and CDR2 YYDKDF (reference sequence). CDR3 DNA sequence: TGTGCCACCAGCACCTCCATCAAAGGACAGGGCGGGCAGTATTTT. Its translation is CATSTSIKGQGGQYF.

Note on this clonotype: This could be a read error, since a much larger clone is one nucleotide away. The genes are TRBV18 and TRBJ2-3, with 9 bases fitting TRBD2. This CDR3 has 16 amino acids. In germline, CDR1 is KGHSH, CDR2 LQKENI. The chain's CDR3 is CASSPMSSGSTYTQYF. The DNA for the CDR3 is TGTGCCAGCTCACCAATGAGTAGCGGGAGCACATATACGCAGTATTTT. The full variable domain, with the rest looked up from reference TRBV18 and TRBJ2-3, is NAGVMQNPRHLVRRRGQEARLRCSPMKGHSHVYWYRQLPEEGLKFMVYLQKENIIDESGMPKERFSAEFPKEGPSILRIQQVVRGDSAAYFCASSPMSSGSTYTQYFGPGTRLTVL.

Only a few counts were recorded for this clonotype. This chain connects TRBV5-1 to TRBJ2-1, with D uncertain. Germline CDR1 SGHRS, CDR2 YFSETQ. The CDR3 sequence is 16 residues long. With 1 base removed from V and 7 bases from J, the gap between germline ends came to 18 bases. CDR3 bases: TGCGCCAGCAGCTTGATAGGCCCTACCCCTGGGAATGAGCAGTTCTTC. Encoded protein: CASSLIGPTPGNEQFF.

The chain is built from TRBV20-1 and TRBJ1-5; perhaps TRBD1 as D (6 bases). CDR1 is DFQATT, CDR2 SNEGSKA, per germline (reference sequence). There are 15 residues in the CDR3. Trimming took off 0 bases at V and 5 bases at J, with 14 bases between the two ends. The CDR3 sequence is CSARDMWGPHQPQHF. The CDR3 DNA is TGCAGTGCTAGAGATATGTGGGGGCCTCATCAGCCCCAGCATTTT.

J is TRBJ2-5 and V is TRBV20-1, with 11 bases matching TRBD2. Germline lookup yields CDR1 DFQATT and CDR2 SNEGSKA (reference sequence). V shed 3 bases and J 5 bases; nucleotides not matched to a gene: 14. The CDR3 consists of 17 residues. The CDR3 region is CSASATSGSTLGETQYF. As DNA, the CDR3 is TGCAGTGCTAGCGCCACTAGCGGGAGTACCCTTGGGGAGACCCAGTACTTC.

The genes are TRBV29-1 and TRBJ2-7, with D maybe TRBD2 (5 bases). The CDR3 runs 14 residues. Per the germline V gene, CDR1 is SQVTM and CDR2 is ANQGSEA. Trimming pared 6 bases from V and 3 bases from J, leaving 18 bases between. CDR3 sequence reads: CSVAMTNKIYEQYF. CDR3 sequence (DNA): TGCAGCGTCGCCATGACTAATAAGATCTACGAGCAGTACTTC.

The V gene is TRBV12-3 or TRBV12-4, the J gene TRBJ2-1, with 8 nucleotides matching TRBD2. V lost 10 bases to trimming and J lost 2 bases; unmatched junction nucleotides: 7. The CDR3 has 14 residues. CDR3 bases: TGTGCCACCGGTAAGACTAGCGCCTACAATGAGCAGTTCTTC. Amino acid sequence: CATGKTSAYNEQFF.

This clonotype was seen a handful of times. V is TRBV6-1 and J is TRBJ2-3; the match to TRBD2 covers 10 bases. The CDR3 extends over 16 amino acids. In germline, CDR1 is MNHNS, CDR2 SASEGT. V was clipped by 6 bases and J by 7 bases; unmatched bases: 13. CDR3 loop: CASRILAGVDPHTQYF. The CDR3 region has the DNA TGTGCCAGCAGGATCCTAGCGGGAGTGGACCCCCATACGCAGTATTTT.

For this clonotype: One end of the junction does not line up with germline, which may come from a read error. This chain uses TRBV7-7 with TRBJ2-5, with D possibly being TRBD2 (5 bases). The CDR3 has 14 amino acids. Germline V gene sequence: CDR1 SSHAT, CDR2 FNYEAQ (reference sequence). The CDR3 DNA is TGTGCTAGCAGCTCAGATTCGGGACAAGAGACCCAGTACTTC. Residues: CASSSDSGQETQYF.

This clonotype has only a few counts. The chain is built from TRBV27 and TRBJ2-3; D gene ambiguous. The CDR3 runs to 15 residues. Germline values: CDR1 MNHEY, CDR2 SMNVEV (reference sequence). V lost 0 bases, J lost 2 bases, and 9 bases lay in between. DNA for the CDR3: TGTGCCAGCAGTTTATCTCGGCCTCTCACAGATACGCAGTATTTT. Residues: CASSLSRPLTDTQYF.

This clonotype was seen more than once but under ten times. The V and J genes are TRBV11-2 and TRBJ2-7; maybe TRBD2 (6 bases). The CDR3 has 16 residues. CDR1 is SGHAT, CDR2 FQNNGV, per germline. V was cut by 5 bases and J by 3 bases, with 20 bases left in between. The chain's CDR3 is CASSPLTGTGGYEQYF. The CDR3 coding sequence is TGTGCCAGCAGCCCTTTAACCGGGACCGGGGGCTACGAGCAGTACTTC. Full variable domain (missing parts from reference TRBV11-2 and TRBJ2-7): EAGVAQSPRYKIIEKRQSVAFWCNPISGHATLYWYQQILGQGPKLLIQFQNNGVVDDSQLPKDRFSAERLKGVDSTLKIQPAKLEDSAVYLCASSPLTGTGGYEQYFGPGTRLTVT.

This clonotype came up a few times. V and J are TRBV5-1 and TRBJ2-5, with a weak D call TRBD2 (6 bases). Germline lookup yields CDR1 SGHRS and CDR2 YFSETQ. V lost 2 bases to trimming and J lost 5 bases, with 22 bases between them. The CDR3 consists of 17 residues. The CDR3 sequence is CASSFYGRTGGSETQYF. The DNA for the CDR3 is TGCGCCAGCAGCTTTTACGGTCGAACAGGAGGGTCGGAGACCCAGTACTTC.

This clonotype turned up a few times. The chain links TRBV27 to TRBJ2-1; 7 bases are a match to TRBD1. J was trimmed by 16 bases and V by 5 bases; bases with no gene match: 14. The CDR3 has 13 residues. The germline CDR1 and CDR2 sequences are MNHEY and SMNVEV (reference sequence). CDR3 DNA sequence: TGTGCCAGCAGTCGAGGGGACGACAGGGCGCGTTTCTTC. Its translation is CASSRGDDRARFF.